What follows are 4 T cell receptor beta chains derived from one specimen sequenced in a study of cytomegalovirus exposure and HLA in healthy donors. Vbeta (60) and Jbeta (13) primers were used in the PCR. The repertoire was sequenced with immunoSEQ multiplex PCR; TCRdb's copy has only in-frame clones and lacks some. The sample includes about 120,000 clones, over 80% seen only once; the top ten take about 2%. The sample taken for sequencing was PBMCs. These receptors were taken from a man aged 25 to 45 in good health and CMV-seronegative.

CDR3 nucleotide sequence: TGTGCCAGCAGCTTAGCGGGGGGGCCCTACAATGAGCAGTTCTTC. It encodes CASSLAGGPYNEQFF. The rearrangement links TRBV7-9 to TRBJ2-1; D possibly corresponds to TRBD2 (7 bases). CDR1 is SEHNR and CDR2 is FQNEAQ in the germline V gene (reference sequence). Trimming left V 0 bases short and J 2 bases short, with 8 bases between. The CDR3 loop spans 15 amino acids.

About this clone: Compared with germline, one end of the junction differs, possibly owing to a read error. J is TRBJ2-6 and V is TRBV19, with D maybe TRBD1 (5 bases). This CDR3 spans 16 amino acids. CDR1 and CDR2 from the germline V gene are LNHDA and SQIVND (reference sequence). The CDR3 DNA sequence: TGTGCCAGTAGTGCGTCCCAGGTCTCTGGGGCCAACGGCCTGACTTTC. Its protein is CASSASQVSGANGLTF.

As DNA, the CDR3 is TGTGCCAGTAGTATATTTCACACCTCCACCGGGGAGCTGTTTTTT. This gives the protein CASSIFHTSTGELFF. The V gene is TRBV19, the J gene TRBJ2-2; D not certain. Germline lookup yields CDR1 LNHDA and CDR2 SQIVND (reference sequence). This CDR3 is built from 15 residues. Deletions cut 2 bases from V and 4 bases from J, with 11 bases between.

This clone was seen a handful of times. The genes are TRBV18 and TRBJ2-5; possibly TRBD1 for D (5 bases). Per germline, CDR1 KGHSH and CDR2 LQKENI. Trimming removed 3 bases from V and 2 bases from J, with 13 bases in between. The CDR3 spans 15 residues. CDR3 coding DNA: TGTGCCAGCTCACCTTCCATTGACAGTCAAGAGACCCAGTACTTC. Translated, it gives CASSPSIDSQETQYF. The full variable domain, completed using reference TRBV18 and TRBJ2-5, is NAGVMQNPRHLVRRRGQEARLRCSPMKGHSHVYWYRQLPEEGLKFMVYLQKENIIDESGMPKERFSAEFPKEGPSILRIQQVVRGDSAAYFCASSPSIDSQETQYFGPGTRLLVL.